This is a list of T cell receptor beta chains from one sample in a study of beta chain features in type 1 diabetes. The repertoire was sequenced with immunoSEQ multiplex PCR; TCRdb's copy has only in-frame clones and lacks some. The repertoire holds 350,000 or so clones, with around 20% as singletons. Sequences were obtained from naive CD4+ T cells from blood. The receptors were sampled from a woman aged 18-29 years in good health. Both conserved end residues are part of each CDR3. D genes are given only for firm matches. A clone size is listed for some rows: how often the clone was seen (once, few, many), or a class if it is expanded.

CDR3: CASSRGTGSETQYF
DNA: TGTGCTAGCAGCAGGGGGACAGGGAGCGAGACCCAGTACTTC
J: TRBJ2-5
V: TRBV7-7
D: TRBD1
size: few

CDR3: CASSPDRGTDTQYF
DNA: TGCGCCAGCAGCCCCGACAGGGGGACAGATACGCAGTATTTT
J: TRBJ2-3
V: TRBV5-1
D: TRBD1
size: .

CDR3: CASSVAPGTGVGGELFF
DNA: TGTGCCAGCAGCGTAGCCCCCGGGACAGGGGTCGGCGGGGAGCTGTTTTTT
J: TRBJ2-2
V: TRBV9
D: TRBD1
size: few

CDR3: CASIRDTPTQYF
DNA: TGTGCCAGCATCCGGGACACCCCTACGCAGTATTTT
J: TRBJ2-3
V: TRBV7-9
D: .
size: few

CDR3: CASSFIGTAKANEQFF
DNA: TGTGCCAGCAGCTTCATTGGGACAGCTAAGGCAAATGAGCAGTTCTTC
J: TRBJ2-1
V: TRBV13
D: TRBD1
size: .

CDR3: CASSLGQIYEQYF
DNA: TGTGCCAGCTCACTCGGACAGATCTACGAGCAGTACTTC
J: TRBJ2-7
V: TRBV18
D: .
size: .

CDR3: CASSQGGAPAYEQYF
DNA: TGCGCCAGCAGCCAAGGTGGAGCGCCGGCCTACGAGCAGTACTTC
J: TRBJ2-7
V: TRBV4-1
D: .
size: .

CDR3: CASSLGRGPDTQYF
DNA: TGTGCCAGCAGCTTAGGGCGGGGTCCAGATACGCAGTATTTT
J: TRBJ2-3
V: TRBV11-1
D: .
size: .

CDR3: CASSLFEDGYTF
DNA: TGCGCCAGCAGCCTGTTCGAGGATGGCTACACCTTC
J: TRBJ1-2
V: TRBV4-3
D: .
size: .

CDR3: CASTKKGGRANTGELFF
DNA: TGTGCCAGCACCAAGAAAGGGGGGAGGGCGAACACCGGGGAGCTGTTTTTT
J: TRBJ2-2
V: TRBV11-2
D: .
size: .

CDR3: CASSLAPGGQETQYF
DNA: TGTGCCAGCAGCCTCGCCCCGGGGGGCCAAGAGACCCAGTACTTC
J: TRBJ2-5
V: TRBV28
D: TRBD2
size: once

CDR3: CASSQVQENTEAFF
DNA: TGTGCCAGCAGCCAAGTCCAGGAGAACACTGAAGCTTTCTTT
J: TRBJ1-1
V: TRBV14
D: .
size: .

CDR3: CASRGTGHQPQHF
DNA: TGTGCCAGCAGGGGGACAGGCCATCAGCCCCAGCATTTT
J: TRBJ1-5
V: TRBV2
D: TRBD1
size: .

CDR3: CASSLDSASYNEQFF
DNA: TGTGCCAGCAGCTTGGATAGCGCGTCGTACAATGAGCAGTTCTTC
J: TRBJ2-1
V: TRBV5-4
D: .
size: few

CDR3: CASSLADSVSYNEQFF
DNA: TGTGCCAGCAGTCTCGCGGACTCGGTCTCCTACAATGAGCAGTTCTTC
J: TRBJ2-1
V: TRBV4-2
D: .
size: few

CDR3: CSVEGGGPSGVDNYGYTF
DNA: TGCAGCGTTGAGGGTGGTGGACCGTCCGGGGTGGATAACTATGGCTACACCTTC
J: TRBJ1-2
V: TRBV29-1
D: .
size: .

CDR3: CAWSLQGGETQYF
DNA: TGTGCCTGGAGTCTTCAGGGAGGAGAGACCCAGTACTTC
J: TRBJ2-5
V: TRBV30
D: .
size: .

CDR3: CSVSQGNYGYTF
DNA: TGCAGCGTTTCTCAGGGTAACTATGGCTACACCTTC
J: TRBJ1-2
V: TRBV29-1
D: .
size: few

CDR3: CASSTTLMNTEAFF
DNA: TGTGCCAGCAGCACAACCCTCATGAACACTGAAGCTTTCTTT
J: TRBJ1-1
V: TRBV2
D: .
size: few

CDR3: CASSASAEGPGEQYF
DNA: TGTGCCAGCAGCGCGTCTGCGGAGGGGCCGGGCGAGCAGTACTTC
J: TRBJ2-7
V: TRBV9
D: .
size: .

CDR3: CASRGLANTGELFF
DNA: TGTGCCAGCAGGGGACTAGCCAACACCGGGGAGCTGTTTTTT
J: TRBJ2-2
V: TRBV11-3
D: TRBD2
size: few

CDR3: CASSQRGGRETQYF
DNA: TGTGCCAGCAGCCAGCGGGGGGGCCGAGAGACCCAGTACTTC
J: TRBJ2-5
V: TRBV7-2
D: TRBD2
size: .

CDR3: CASSYQGGAFF
DNA: TGTGCCAGCAGTTACCAGGGGGGAGCTTTCTTT
J: TRBJ1-1
V: TRBV6-5
D: TRBD1
size: .

CDR3: CASSLGQNTEAFF
DNA: TGTGCCAGCAGCTTAGGGCAAAACACTGAAGCTTTCTTT
J: TRBJ1-1
V: TRBV7-2
D: .
size: few

CDR3: CASSPGTDRGFEKLFF
DNA: TGTGCCAGCTCACCGGGAACGGACAGGGGGTTTGAAAAACTGTTTTTT
J: TRBJ1-4
V: TRBV18
D: TRBD1
size: few

CDR3: CASTGDSGANVLTF
DNA: TGTGCCAGCACCGGAGACTCTGGGGCCAACGTCCTGACTTTC
J: TRBJ2-6
V: TRBV11-1
D: .
size: few

CDR3: CASSSPGQGYEQYF
DNA: TGTGCCAGCAGCTCCCCGGGACAGGGTTACGAGCAGTACTTC
J: TRBJ2-7
V: TRBV5-4
D: TRBD1
size: .

CDR3: CAWNQGARQPQHF
DNA: TGTGCCTGGAACCAGGGGGCTCGTCAGCCCCAGCATTTT
J: TRBJ1-5
V: TRBV30
D: TRBD1
size: few

CDR3: CASSLDREYNEQFF
DNA: TGTGCCAGCAGCCTGGACAGGGAATACAATGAGCAGTTCTTC
J: TRBJ2-1
V: TRBV4-2
D: TRBD1
size: few

CDR3: CSVARRPNEKLFF
DNA: TGCAGCGTCGCCAGGCGACCAAATGAAAAACTGTTTTTT
J: TRBJ1-4
V: TRBV29-1
D: .
size: few

CDR3: CSARDGGRGTF
DNA: TGCAGTGCTAGAGATGGAGGGCGGGGAACCTTT
J: TRBJ1-5
V: TRBV20-1
D: .
size: few

CDR3: CASSLAGENEQFF
DNA: TGTGCCAGCAGCTTAGCCGGAGAGAATGAGCAGTTCTTC
J: TRBJ2-1
V: TRBV11-3
D: .
size: .

CDR3: CASSPRGSGSYEQYF
DNA: TGTGCCAGCAGCCCCCGCGGTAGCGGCTCCTACGAGCAGTACTTC
J: TRBJ2-7
V: TRBV7-9
D: .
size: .

CDR3: CSGWGGYNEQFF
DNA: TGCAGCGGTTGGGGCGGTTACAATGAGCAGTTCTTC
J: TRBJ2-1
V: TRBV29-1
D: .
size: .

CDR3: CASSLSYQGIGYTF
DNA: TGTGCCAGCAGTTTATCTTACCAGGGAATAGGCTACACCTTC
J: TRBJ1-2
V: TRBV28
D: .
size: few

CDR3: CASSIRLGRGMTDTQYF
DNA: TGTGCCAGTAGTATAAGGCTGGGCAGGGGGATGACAGATACGCAGTATTTT
J: TRBJ2-3
V: TRBV19
D: TRBD1
size: few

CDR3: CASSLEVTSDEQFF
DNA: TGCGCCAGCAGCTTGGAAGTAACTAGCGATGAGCAGTTCTTC
J: TRBJ2-1
V: TRBV5-1
D: TRBD2
size: few

CDR3: CASSLWDRDRADTQYF
DNA: TGCGCCAGCAGCCTCTGGGACAGGGATAGGGCAGATACGCAGTATTTT
J: TRBJ2-3
V: TRBV5-1
D: TRBD1
size: few

CDR3: CASSEVGSSITGELFF
DNA: TGTGCCAGCAGTGAAGTCGGGAGTAGTATCACCGGGGAGCTGTTTTTT
J: TRBJ2-2
V: TRBV25-1
D: .
size: .

CDR3: CASSRGGNQPQHF
DNA: TGTGCCAGCAGCCGCGGGGGGAATCAGCCCCAGCATTTT
J: TRBJ1-5
V: TRBV11-2
D: .
size: .

CDR3: CASSLAEFHNEQFF
DNA: TGTGCCAGCAGCCTAGCGGAATTTCACAATGAGCAGTTCTTC
J: TRBJ2-1
V: TRBV2
D: TRBD2
size: few

CDR3: CASSSAGVRAYEQYF
DNA: TGTGCCAGCAGCTCGGCCGGTGTCAGGGCCTACGAGCAGTACTTC
J: TRBJ2-7
V: TRBV5-4
D: .
size: few

CDR3: CASSTGGTPAGGETQYF
DNA: TGTGCCAGCAGCACAGGGGGGACTCCGGCCGGAGGAGAGACCCAGTACTTC
J: TRBJ2-5
V: TRBV11-2
D: TRBD1
size: few

CDR3: CASSLGQGGFTDTQYF
DNA: TGCGCCAGCAGCTTAGGACAGGGAGGTTTCACAGATACGCAGTATTTT
J: TRBJ2-3
V: TRBV5-1
D: TRBD1
size: .